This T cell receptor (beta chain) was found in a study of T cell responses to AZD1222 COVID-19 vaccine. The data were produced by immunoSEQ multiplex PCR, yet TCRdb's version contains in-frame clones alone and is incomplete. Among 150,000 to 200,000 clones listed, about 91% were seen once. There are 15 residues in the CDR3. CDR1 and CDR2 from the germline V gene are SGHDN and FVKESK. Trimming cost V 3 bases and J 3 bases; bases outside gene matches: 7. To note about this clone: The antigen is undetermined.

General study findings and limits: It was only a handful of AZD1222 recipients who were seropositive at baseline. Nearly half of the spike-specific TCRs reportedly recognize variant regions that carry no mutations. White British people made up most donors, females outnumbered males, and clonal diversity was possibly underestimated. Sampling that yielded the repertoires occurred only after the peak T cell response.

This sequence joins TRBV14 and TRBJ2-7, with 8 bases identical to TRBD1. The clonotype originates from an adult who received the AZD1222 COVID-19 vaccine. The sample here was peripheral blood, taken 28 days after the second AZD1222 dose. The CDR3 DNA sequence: TGTGCCAGCAGCCACGGGACAGGCCCCGGCTACGAGCAGTACTTC. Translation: CASSHGTGPGYEQYF.